This T cell receptor (beta chain) was obtained from a study of blood T cell repertoires in COVID-19. As for the study in general: Acute-phase and convalescent COVID-19 samples originated in the United States, Italy and Spain.

Unmatched junction bases numbered 6, after V lost 1 base and J lost 8 bases. The length of the CDR3 is 14 residues. Germline V gives CDR1 SGHVS, CDR2 FQNEAQ. Only one count was recorded for this clone. Original processing notes: Estimation of nucleated cell counts relied on the amplification of reference gene primers. Libraries were prepared by immunoSEQ multiplex PCR; TCRdb keeps only in-frame clonotypes and omits some of them. V and J calls plus clone size are reproduced from that table; the DNA served to infer D and trimming. The sample consists of some 150,000 clones, over 65% of them appearing once.

The chain employs TRBV7-8 and TRBJ1-2; 8 bases line up with TRBD1. The source material was peripheral blood. This clonotype was sampled from a man aged 65-85 years with acute or convalescent COVID-19. The CDR3 sequence: CASSLVAGGFGYTF. CDR3 nucleotide sequence: TGTGCCAGCAGCTTAGTTGCAGGGGGCTTCGGCTACACCTTC.